This T cell receptor beta chain was profiled in a study of blood T cell repertoires in COVID-19. TCRdb's table, derived via immunoSEQ multiplex PCR, lists solely in-frame clones and lacks some. Here the sample spans around 290,000 clones, approximately 89% being singletons. The CDR3 contains 13 residues. The trim removed 5 bases at V and 3 bases at J, leaving 3 bases unmatched. Per the germline V gene, CDR1 is SNHLY and CDR2 is FYNNEI. This clone was seen more than once but under ten times. V and J are TRBV2 and TRBJ2-5; 7 bases line up with TRBD2. The source is a young woman who had recovered from COVID-19. Sequenced: PBMCs or T cells enriched from blood (not recorded which). DNA for the CDR3: TGTGCCAGCAGTTATGGGGGGGAAGAGACCCAGTACTTC. Its translation is CASSYGGEETQYF.